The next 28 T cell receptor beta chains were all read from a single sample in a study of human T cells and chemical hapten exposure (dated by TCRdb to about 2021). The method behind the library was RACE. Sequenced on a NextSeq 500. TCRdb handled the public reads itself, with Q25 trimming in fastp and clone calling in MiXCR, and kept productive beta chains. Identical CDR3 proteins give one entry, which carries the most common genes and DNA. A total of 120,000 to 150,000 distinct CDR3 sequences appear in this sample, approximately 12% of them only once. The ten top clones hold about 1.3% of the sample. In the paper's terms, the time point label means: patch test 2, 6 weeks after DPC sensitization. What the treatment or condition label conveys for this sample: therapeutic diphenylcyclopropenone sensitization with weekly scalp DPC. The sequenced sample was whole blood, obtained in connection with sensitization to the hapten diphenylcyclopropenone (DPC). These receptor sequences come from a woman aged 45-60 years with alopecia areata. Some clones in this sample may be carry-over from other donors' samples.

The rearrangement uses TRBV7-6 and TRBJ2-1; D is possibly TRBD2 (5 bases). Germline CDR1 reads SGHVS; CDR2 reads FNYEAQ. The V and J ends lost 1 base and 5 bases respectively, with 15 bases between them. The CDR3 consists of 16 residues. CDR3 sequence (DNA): TGTGCCAGCAGCTTAGATCGTTGGAGGTTGGACAATGAGCAGTTCTTC. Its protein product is CASSLDRWRLDNEQFF.

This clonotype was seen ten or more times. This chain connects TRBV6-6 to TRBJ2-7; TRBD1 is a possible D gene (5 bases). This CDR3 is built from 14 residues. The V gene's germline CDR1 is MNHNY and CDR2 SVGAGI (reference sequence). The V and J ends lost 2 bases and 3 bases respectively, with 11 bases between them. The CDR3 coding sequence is TGTGCCAGCAGTTACGGAAAGGGGAACTACGAGCAGTACTTC. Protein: CASSYGKGNYEQYF.

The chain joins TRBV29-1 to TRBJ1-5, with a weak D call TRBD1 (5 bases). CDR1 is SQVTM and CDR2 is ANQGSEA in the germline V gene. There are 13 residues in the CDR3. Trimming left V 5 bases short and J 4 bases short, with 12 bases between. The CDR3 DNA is TGCAGCGTTCGAGACGACAGTAATCAGCCCCAGCATTTT. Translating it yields CSVRDDSNQPQHF.

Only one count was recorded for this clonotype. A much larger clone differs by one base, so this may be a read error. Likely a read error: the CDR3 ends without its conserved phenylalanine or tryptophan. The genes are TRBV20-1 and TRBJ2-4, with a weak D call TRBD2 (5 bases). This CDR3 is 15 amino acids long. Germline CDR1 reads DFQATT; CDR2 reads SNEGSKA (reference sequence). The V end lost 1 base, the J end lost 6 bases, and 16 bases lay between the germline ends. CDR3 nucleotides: TGCAGTGCTAGAGGAGGGTTCGGGCCCGGAAACATTCAGTACATC. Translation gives CSARGGFGPGNIQYI.

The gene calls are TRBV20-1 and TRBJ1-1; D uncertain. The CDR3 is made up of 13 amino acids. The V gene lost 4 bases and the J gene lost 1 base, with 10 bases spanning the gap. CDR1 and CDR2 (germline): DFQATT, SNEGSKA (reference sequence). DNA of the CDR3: TGCAGTGCTATGGAGATTAAGAACACTGAAGCTTTCTTT. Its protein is CSAMEIKNTEAFF.

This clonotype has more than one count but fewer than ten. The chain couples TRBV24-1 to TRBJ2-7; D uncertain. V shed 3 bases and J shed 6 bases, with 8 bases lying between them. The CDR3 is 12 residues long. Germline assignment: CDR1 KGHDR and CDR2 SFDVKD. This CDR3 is CATSDALLEQYF. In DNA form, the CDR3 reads TGTGCCACCAGTGATGCCCTACTCGAGCAGTACTTC.

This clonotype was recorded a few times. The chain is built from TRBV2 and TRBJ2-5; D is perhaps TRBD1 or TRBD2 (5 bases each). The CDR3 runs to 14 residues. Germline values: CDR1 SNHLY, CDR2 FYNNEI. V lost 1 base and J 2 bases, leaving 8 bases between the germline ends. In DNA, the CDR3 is TGTGCCAGCAGTGAAGTGGGGGTGCAAGAGACCCAGTACTTC. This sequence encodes CASSEVGVQETQYF.

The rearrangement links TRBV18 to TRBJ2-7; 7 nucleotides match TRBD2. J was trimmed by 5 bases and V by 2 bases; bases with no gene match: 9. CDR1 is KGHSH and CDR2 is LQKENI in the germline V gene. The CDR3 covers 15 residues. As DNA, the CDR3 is TGTGCCAGCTCACCATTAGCTAGCGGAAAGAACGAGCAGTACTTC. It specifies CASSPLASGKNEQYF.

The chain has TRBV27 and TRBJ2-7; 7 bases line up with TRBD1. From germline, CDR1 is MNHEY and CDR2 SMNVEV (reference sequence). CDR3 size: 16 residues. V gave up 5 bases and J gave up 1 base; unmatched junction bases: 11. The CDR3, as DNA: TGTGCCAGCAGTCCGCGCCCGGGGACAGCGTCCTACGAGCAGTACTTC. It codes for CASSPRPGTASYEQYF.

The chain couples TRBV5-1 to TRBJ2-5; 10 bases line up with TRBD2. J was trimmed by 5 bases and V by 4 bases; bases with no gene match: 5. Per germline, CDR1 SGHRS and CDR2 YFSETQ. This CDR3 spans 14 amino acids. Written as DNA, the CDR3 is TGCGCCAGCAGCCTAACTAGCGGGAAGGAGACCCAGTACTTC. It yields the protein CASSLTSGKETQYF.

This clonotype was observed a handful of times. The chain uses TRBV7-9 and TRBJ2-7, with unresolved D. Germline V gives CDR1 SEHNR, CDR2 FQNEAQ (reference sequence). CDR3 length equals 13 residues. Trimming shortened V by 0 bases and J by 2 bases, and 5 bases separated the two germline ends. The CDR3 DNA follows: TGTGCCAGCAGCTTAGCCAGTACCTACGAGCAGTACTTC. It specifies CASSLASTYEQYF. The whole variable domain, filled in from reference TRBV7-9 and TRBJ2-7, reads DTGVSQNPRHKITKRGQNVTFRCDPISEHNRLYWYRQTLGQGPEFLTYFQNEAQLEKSRLLSDRFSAERPKGSFSTLEIQRTEQGDSAMYLCASSLASTYEQYFGPGTRLTVT.

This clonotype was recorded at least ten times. CDR3 region: CASDSEGEETQYF. As DNA, the CDR3 is TGTGCCAGTGATTCGGAGGGAGAAGAGACCCAGTACTTC. The chain joins TRBV27 to TRBJ2-5, with D perhaps TRBD2 (6 bases). V was cut by 9 bases and J by 3 bases, with 14 bases left in between. CDR1 MNHEY and CDR2 SMNVEV come from the germline V gene (reference sequence). The CDR3 is made up of 13 amino acids.

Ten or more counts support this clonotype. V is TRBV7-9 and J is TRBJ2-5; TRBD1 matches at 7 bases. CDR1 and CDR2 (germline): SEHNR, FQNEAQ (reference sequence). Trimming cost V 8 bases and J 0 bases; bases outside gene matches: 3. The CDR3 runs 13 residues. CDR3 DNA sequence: TGTGCCAGCTCCAGGGGGTACCAAGAGACCCAGTACTTC. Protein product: CASSRGYQETQYF.

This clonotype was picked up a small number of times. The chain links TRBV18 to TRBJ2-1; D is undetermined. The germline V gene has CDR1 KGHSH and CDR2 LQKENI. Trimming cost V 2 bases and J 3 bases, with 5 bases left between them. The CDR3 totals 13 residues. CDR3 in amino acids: CASSPRDYNEQFF. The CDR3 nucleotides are TGTGCCAGCTCACCAAGGGACTACAATGAGCAGTTCTTC.

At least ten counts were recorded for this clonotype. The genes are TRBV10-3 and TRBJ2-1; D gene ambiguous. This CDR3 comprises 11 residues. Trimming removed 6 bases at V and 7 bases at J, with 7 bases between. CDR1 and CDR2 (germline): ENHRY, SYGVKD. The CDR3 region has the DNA TGTGCCATCAGGGCTAAGAATGAGCAGTTCTTC. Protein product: CAIRAKNEQFF.

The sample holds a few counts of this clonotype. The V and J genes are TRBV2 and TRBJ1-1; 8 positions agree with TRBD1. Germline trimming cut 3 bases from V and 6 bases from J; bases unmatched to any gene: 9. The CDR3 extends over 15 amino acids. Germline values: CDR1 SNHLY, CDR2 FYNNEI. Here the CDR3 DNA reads TGTGCCAGCAGTGATTACAGGGGGAGTAGGCCTGAAGCTTTCTTT. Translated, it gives CASSDYRGSRPEAFF.

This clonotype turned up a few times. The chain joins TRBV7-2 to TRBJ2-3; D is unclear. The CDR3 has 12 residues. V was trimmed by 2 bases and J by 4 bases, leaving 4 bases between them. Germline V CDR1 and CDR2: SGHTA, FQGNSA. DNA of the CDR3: TGTGCCAGCAGCTTAAAGCCAGATACGCAGTATTTT. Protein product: CASSLKPDTQYF.

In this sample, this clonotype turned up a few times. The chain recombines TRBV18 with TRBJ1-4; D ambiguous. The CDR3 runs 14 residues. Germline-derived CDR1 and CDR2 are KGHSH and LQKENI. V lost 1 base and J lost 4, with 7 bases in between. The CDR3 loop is CASSPLKGNEKLFF. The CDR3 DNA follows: TGTGCCAGCTCACCACTGAAGGGTAATGAAAAACTGTTTTTT.

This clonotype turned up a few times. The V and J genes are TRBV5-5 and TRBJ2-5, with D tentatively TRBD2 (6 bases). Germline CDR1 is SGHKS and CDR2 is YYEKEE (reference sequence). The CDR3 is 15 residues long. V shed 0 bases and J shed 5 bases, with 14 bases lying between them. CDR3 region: CASSLVGLTRETQYF. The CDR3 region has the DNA TGTGCCAGCAGCTTGGTGGGACTCACAAGGGAGACCCAGTACTTC.

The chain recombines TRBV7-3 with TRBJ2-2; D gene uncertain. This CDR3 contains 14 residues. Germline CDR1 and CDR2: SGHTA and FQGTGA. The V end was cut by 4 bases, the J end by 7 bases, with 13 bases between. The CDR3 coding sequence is TGTGCCAGCAGCTCAAACCCTACGGGCGGGGAGCTGTTTTTT. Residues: CASSSNPTGGELFF. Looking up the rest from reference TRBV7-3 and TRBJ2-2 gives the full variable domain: GAGVSQTPSNKVTEKGKYVELRCDPISGHTALYWYRQSLGQGPEFLIYFQGTGAADDSGLPNDRFFAVRPEGSVSTLKIQRTERGDSAVYLCASSSNPTGGELFFGEGSRLTVL.

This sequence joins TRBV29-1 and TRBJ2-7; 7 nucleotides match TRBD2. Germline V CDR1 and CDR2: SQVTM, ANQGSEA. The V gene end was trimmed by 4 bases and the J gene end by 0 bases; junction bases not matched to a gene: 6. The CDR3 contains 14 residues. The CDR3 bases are TGCAGCGTTGGAGTCGGCGGGAGCTCCTACGAGCAGTACTTC. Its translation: CSVGVGGSSYEQYF.

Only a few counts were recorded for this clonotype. The CDR3 DNA sequence: TGCAGTGCTAGACTAGGGGGCCTAGCTCGCACAGATACGCAGTATTTT. It yields the protein CSARLGGLARTDTQYF. The genes are TRBV20-1 and TRBJ2-3, with 7 bases identical to TRBD1. CDR3 length: 16 residues. V shed 2 bases and J 1 base; nucleotides not matched to a gene: 9. The germline gives CDR1 DFQATT, CDR2 SNEGSKA (reference sequence).

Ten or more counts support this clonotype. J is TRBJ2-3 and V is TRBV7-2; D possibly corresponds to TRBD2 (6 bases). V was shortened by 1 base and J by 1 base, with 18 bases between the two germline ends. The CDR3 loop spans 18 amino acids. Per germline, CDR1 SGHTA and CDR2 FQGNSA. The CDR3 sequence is CASSLGGTSGYGTDTQYF. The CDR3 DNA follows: TGTGCCAGCAGCTTAGGAGGGACCAGCGGGTATGGCACAGATACGCAGTATTTT.

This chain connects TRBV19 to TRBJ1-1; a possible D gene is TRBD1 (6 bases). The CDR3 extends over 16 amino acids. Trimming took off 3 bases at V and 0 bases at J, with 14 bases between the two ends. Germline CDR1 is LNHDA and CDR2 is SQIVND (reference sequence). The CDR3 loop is CASSIGRGLMNTEAFF. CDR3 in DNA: TGTGCCAGTAGTATTGGCAGGGGACTCATGAACACTGAAGCTTTCTTT.

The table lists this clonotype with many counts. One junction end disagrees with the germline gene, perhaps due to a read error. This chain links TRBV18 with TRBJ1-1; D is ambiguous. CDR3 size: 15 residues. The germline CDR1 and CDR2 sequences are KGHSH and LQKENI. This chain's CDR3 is CASSPTGIVNTEVFF. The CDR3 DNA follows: TGTGCCAGCTCACCAACGGGGATAGTGAACACTGAAGTTTTCTTT.

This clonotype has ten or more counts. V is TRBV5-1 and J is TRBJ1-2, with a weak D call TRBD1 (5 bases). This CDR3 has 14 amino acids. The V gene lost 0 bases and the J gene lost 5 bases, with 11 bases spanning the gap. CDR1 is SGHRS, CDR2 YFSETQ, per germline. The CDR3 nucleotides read TGCGCCAGCAGCTTGGAGGTGGGGGAATATGGCTACACCTTC. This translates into CASSLEVGEYGYTF.

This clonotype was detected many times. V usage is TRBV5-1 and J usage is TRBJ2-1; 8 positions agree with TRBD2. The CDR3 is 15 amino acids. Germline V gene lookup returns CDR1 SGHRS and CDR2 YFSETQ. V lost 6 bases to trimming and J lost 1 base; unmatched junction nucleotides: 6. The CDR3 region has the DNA TGCGCCAGCACCTCACTAGCGGATTCCTACAATGAGCAGTTCTTC. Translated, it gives CASTSLADSYNEQFF. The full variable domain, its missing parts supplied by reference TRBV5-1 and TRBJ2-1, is KAGVTQTPRYLIKTRGQQVTLSCSPISGHRSVSWYQQTPGQGLQFLFEYFSETQRNKGNFPGRFSGRQFSNSRSEMNVSTLELGDSALYLCASTSLADSYNEQFFGPGTRLTVL.

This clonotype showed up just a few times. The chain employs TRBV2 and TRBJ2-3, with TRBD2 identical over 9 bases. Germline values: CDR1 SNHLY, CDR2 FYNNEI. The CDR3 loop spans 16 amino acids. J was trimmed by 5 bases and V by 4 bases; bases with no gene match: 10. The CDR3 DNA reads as TGTGCCAGCAGTGGATCGACTAGCGGAGGGGGAGATACGCAGTATTTT. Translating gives CASSGSTSGGGDTQYF.